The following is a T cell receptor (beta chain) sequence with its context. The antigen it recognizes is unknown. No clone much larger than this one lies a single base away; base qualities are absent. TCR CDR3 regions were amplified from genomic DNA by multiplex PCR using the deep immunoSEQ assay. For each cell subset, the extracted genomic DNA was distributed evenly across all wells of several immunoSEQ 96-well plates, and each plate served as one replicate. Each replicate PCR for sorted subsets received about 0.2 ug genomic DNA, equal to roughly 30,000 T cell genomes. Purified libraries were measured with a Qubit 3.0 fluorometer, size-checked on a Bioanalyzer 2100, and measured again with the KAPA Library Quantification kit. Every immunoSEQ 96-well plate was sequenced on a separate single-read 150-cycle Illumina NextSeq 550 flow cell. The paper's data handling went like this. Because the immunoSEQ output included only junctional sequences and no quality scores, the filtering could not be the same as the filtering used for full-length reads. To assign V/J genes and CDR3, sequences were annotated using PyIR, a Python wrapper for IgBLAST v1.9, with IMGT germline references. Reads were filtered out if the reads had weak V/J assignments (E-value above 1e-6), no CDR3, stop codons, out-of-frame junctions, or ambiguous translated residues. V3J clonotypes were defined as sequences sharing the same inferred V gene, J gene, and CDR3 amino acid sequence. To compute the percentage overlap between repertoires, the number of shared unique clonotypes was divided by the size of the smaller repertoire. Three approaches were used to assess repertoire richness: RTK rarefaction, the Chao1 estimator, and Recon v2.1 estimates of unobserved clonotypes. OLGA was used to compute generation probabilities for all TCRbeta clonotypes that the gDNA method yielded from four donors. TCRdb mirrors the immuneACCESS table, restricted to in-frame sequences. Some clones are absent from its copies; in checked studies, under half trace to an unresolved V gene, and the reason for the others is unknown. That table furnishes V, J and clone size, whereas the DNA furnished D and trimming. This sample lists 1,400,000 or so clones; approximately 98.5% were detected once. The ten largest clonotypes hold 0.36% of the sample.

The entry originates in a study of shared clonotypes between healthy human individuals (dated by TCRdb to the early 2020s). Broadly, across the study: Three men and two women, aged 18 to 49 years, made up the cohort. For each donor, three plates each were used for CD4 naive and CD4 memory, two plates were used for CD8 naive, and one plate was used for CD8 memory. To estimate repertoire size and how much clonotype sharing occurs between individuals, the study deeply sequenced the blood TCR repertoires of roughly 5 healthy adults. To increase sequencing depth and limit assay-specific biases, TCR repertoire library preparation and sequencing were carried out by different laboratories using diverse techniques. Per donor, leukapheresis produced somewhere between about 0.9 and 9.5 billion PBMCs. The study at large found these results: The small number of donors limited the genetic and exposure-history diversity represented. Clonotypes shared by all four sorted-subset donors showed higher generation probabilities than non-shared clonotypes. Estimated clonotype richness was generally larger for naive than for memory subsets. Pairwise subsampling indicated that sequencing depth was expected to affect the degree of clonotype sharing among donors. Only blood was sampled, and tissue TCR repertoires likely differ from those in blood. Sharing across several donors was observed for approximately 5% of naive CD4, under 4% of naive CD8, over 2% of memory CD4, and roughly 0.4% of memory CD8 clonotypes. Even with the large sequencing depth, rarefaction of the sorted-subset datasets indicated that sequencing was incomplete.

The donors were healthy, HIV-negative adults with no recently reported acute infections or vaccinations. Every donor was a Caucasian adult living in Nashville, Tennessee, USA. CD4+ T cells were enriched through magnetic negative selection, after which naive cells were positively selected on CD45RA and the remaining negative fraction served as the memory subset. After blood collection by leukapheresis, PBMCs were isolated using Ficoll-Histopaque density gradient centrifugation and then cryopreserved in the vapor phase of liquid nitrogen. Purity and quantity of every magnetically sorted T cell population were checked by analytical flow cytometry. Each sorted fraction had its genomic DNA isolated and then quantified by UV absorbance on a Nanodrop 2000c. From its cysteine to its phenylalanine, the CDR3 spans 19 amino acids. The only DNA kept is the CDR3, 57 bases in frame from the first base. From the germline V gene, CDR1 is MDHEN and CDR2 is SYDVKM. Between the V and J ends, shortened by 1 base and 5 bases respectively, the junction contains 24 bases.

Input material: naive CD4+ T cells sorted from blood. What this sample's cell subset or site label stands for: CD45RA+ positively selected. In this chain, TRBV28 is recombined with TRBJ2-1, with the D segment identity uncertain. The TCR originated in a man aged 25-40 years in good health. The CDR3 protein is CASSLFKLTTLGNNNEQFF. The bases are TGTGCCAGCAGTTTATTCAAACTAACTACTCTAGGAAACAACAATGAGCAGTTCTTC.